These 18 T cell receptor beta chains share one sample of origin, sequenced in a study of CD8 T cells in Susac syndrome. Random hexamers primed reverse transcription of about 0.45 to 1 ug RNA. Each CDR3 protein gets one entry after TCRdb re-called the immunoSEQ multiplex PCR reads with MiXCR. The sample lists some 250,000 distinct CDR3 sequences; 95% to 97% were seen once. The sequencing sample was made of CD4+ T cells from PBMCs. The receptor set was obtained from a human donor with Susac syndrome.

CDR3 in DNA: TGCAGTGCTACCAAGCAAGGAGTAGGCGATACGCAGTATTTT. Encoded protein: CSATKQGVGDTQYF. The chain has TRBV20-1 and TRBJ2-3; the D is unclear. The CDR3 is 14 amino acids. From germline, CDR1 is DFQATT and CDR2 SNEGSKA (reference sequence). Trimming took off 4 bases at V and 6 bases at J, with 17 bases between the two ends.

This chain uses TRBV30 with TRBJ2-7; 8 bases are shared with TRBD2. This CDR3 is 15 amino acids long. V shed 2 bases and J 3 bases; nucleotides not matched to a gene: 9. The germline gives CDR1 GTSNPN, CDR2 SVGIG (reference sequence). CDR3 nucleotide sequence: TGTGCCTGGAGTCTCGGGGGGGCAGGGAACTACGAGCAGTACTTC. This encodes CAWSLGGAGNYEQYF.

This chain links TRBV10-3 with TRBJ2-7, with D perhaps matching TRBD2 (6 bases). The germline CDR1 and CDR2 sequences are ENHRY and SYGVKD. V lost 9 bases and J lost 5, with 17 bases in between. The CDR3 loop spans 13 amino acids. CDR3 bases: TGTGCCATTAGAATCCCGGGACTTAACGAGCAGTACTTC. Its protein is CAIRIPGLNEQYF.

This clonotype was detected only once. The gene calls are TRBV25-1 and TRBJ1-1; D remains ambiguous. The CDR3 totals 13 residues. V lost 3 bases and J lost 0, with 5 bases in between. From germline, CDR1 is MGHDK and CDR2 SYGVNS. The CDR3: CASSDLVNTEAFF. The DNA for the CDR3 is TGTGCCAGCAGTGATTTGGTGAACACTGAAGCTTTCTTT.

This sequence joins TRBV5-4 and TRBJ2-4; a possible D gene is TRBD2 (6 bases). The CDR3 totals 14 residues. Trimming shortened V by 0 bases and J by 7 bases, and 11 bases separated the two germline ends. Germline CDR1 is SGHNT and CDR2 is YYREEE (reference sequence). The CDR3 nucleotides read TGTGCCAGCAGCTTGGGGTCGGGGGAGAACATTCAGTACTTC. Translating it yields CASSLGSGENIQYF.

The chain is built from TRBV18 and TRBJ2-5; the match to TRBD1 covers 9 bases. The V gene end was trimmed by 8 bases and the J gene end by 5 bases; junction bases not matched to a gene: 6. Germline CDR1 and CDR2: KGHSH and LQKENI. The length of the CDR3 is 13 residues. The CDR3 DNA follows: TGTGCCAGCGCGAAACAGGGGGCGGAGACCCAGTACTTC. Its translation is CASAKQGAETQYF.

The chain carries TRBV18 and TRBJ2-1, with D possibly being TRBD2 (5 bases). The CDR3 is 13 amino acids. Trimming cost V 3 bases and J 9 bases, with 12 bases left between them. Germline CDR1 reads KGHSH; CDR2 reads LQKENI. The CDR3 sequence: CASSPGGSGEQFF. CDR3 in DNA: TGTGCCAGCTCACCTGGCGGGTCCGGTGAGCAGTTCTTC.

The chain links TRBV3-1 to TRBJ1-2, with D unresolved. V was shortened by 0 bases and J by 7 bases, with 18 bases between the two germline ends. The germline gives CDR1 LGHDT, CDR2 YNNKEL (reference sequence). The CDR3 covers 16 residues. CDR3 protein: CASSQDADLHGSGYTF. The CDR3 bases are TGTGCCAGCAGCCAAGACGCAGACCTACACGGTTCTGGCTACACCTTC.

The rearrangement uses TRBV7-3 and TRBJ2-1; D not resolved. The germline V and J ends were trimmed by 2 bases and 0 bases, with 8 bases remaining between them. The CDR3 contains 15 residues. Germline V lookup: CDR1 SGHTA, CDR2 FQGTGA. The CDR3 sequence is CASSLLDSSYNEQFF. CDR3 bases: TGTGCCAGCAGCTTACTGGATAGCTCCTACAATGAGCAGTTCTTC.

V usage is TRBV6-5 and J usage is TRBJ2-3; 10 bases are shared with TRBD2. CDR3 size: 16 residues. The trim removed 4 bases at V and 1 base at J, leaving 5 bases unmatched. Looked up from germline, CDR1 is MNHEY and CDR2 is SVGAGI. This CDR3 reads CASSSTGTSGTDTQYF. In DNA, the CDR3 is TGTGCCAGCAGTTCAACCGGGACTAGCGGCACAGATACGCAGTATTTT.

The chain carries TRBV30 and TRBJ1-2; D is unresolved. Looked up from germline, CDR1 is GTSNPN and CDR2 is SVGIG (reference sequence). The CDR3 length is 11 residues. Trimming shortened V by 1 base and J by 3 bases, and 3 bases separated the two germline ends. DNA for the CDR3: TGTGCCTGGAGTGCCTACTATGGCTACACCTTC. The encoded protein is CAWSAYYGYTF. The full variable domain, in which reference TRBV30 and TRBJ1-2 provide the parts outside the CDR3, is SQTIHQWPATLVQPVGSPLSLECTVEGTSNPNLYWYRQAAGRGLQLLFYSVGIGQISSEVPQNLSASRPQDRQFILSSKKLLLSDSGFYLCAWSAYYGYTFGSGTRLTVV.

The genes are TRBV28 and TRBJ1-2; no definite D call. This CDR3 has 12 amino acids. Germline V gene data show CDR1 as MDHEN and CDR2 as SYDVKM. V was pared by 1 base and J by 6 bases, with 6 bases between. The CDR3: CASSLFSHGYTF. As DNA, the CDR3 is TGTGCCAGCAGTTTATTCAGTCATGGCTACACCTTC.

The chain carries TRBV12-3 or TRBV12-4 and TRBJ2-7; D may correspond to TRBD1 or TRBD2 (6 bases each). Trimming left V 3 bases short and J 3 bases short, with 12 bases between. There are 14 residues in the CDR3. The CDR3 DNA is TGTGCCAGCAGTTTGGAGGGGGGTCTCTACGAGCAGTACTTC. As protein: CASSLEGGLYEQYF.

The CDR3 reads CSARADGISTEAFF. CDR3 bases: TGCAGTGCTAGAGCCGACGGTATCAGCACTGAAGCTTTCTTT. The V gene is TRBV20-1, the J gene TRBJ1-1; D gene uncertain. The CDR3 is 14 amino acids. The germline V gene has CDR1 DFQATT and CDR2 SNEGSKA (reference sequence). Trimming took off 1 base at V and 4 bases at J, with 13 bases between the two ends.

The chain employs TRBV30 and TRBJ2-7; 8 bases map to TRBD1. CDR3 length: 12 amino acids. Germline V gene sequence: CDR1 GTSNPN, CDR2 SVGIG (reference sequence). Unmatched junction bases numbered 3, after V lost 6 bases and J lost 2 bases. The CDR3 loop is CACDRGPYEQYF. The CDR3 nucleotides are TGTGCCTGCGACAGGGGACCCTACGAGCAGTACTTC.

This CDR3 reads CATSRAGTSGSNEQFF. The CDR3 region has the DNA TGTGCCACCAGCAGGGCCGGGACTAGCGGGTCCAATGAGCAGTTCTTC. The V and J genes are TRBV15 and TRBJ2-1; 12 bases map to TRBD2. The germline CDR1 and CDR2 sequences are LNHNV and YYDKDF (reference sequence). The CDR3 covers 16 residues. V trimming: 3 bases; J trimming: 6 bases; junction bases outside the gene matches: 6.

The chain links TRBV20-1 to TRBJ2-7; 11 positions agree with TRBD2. CDR3 length equals 15 residues. Germline CDR1 reads DFQATT; CDR2 reads SNEGSKA (reference sequence). The V segment lost 3 bases and the J segment 0 bases; nucleotides outside the gene matches: 4. The CDR3, as DNA: TGCAGTGCTAGCGGTACTAGCGGGAGCTCCTACGAGCAGTACTTC. This gives the protein CSASGTSGSSYEQYF.

The V gene is TRBV4-1, the J gene TRBJ1-4; no firm D call. CDR1 MGHRA and CDR2 YSYEKL come from the germline V gene. V was cut by 0 bases and J by 4 bases, with 9 bases left in between. The CDR3 spans 15 residues. CDR3 in amino acids: CASSQDGRGNEKLFF. The CDR3 nucleotides read TGCGCCAGCAGCCAAGACGGCCGAGGTAATGAAAAACTGTTTTTT.